The clone carrying this T cell receptor beta chain was recorded many times. Relying on iRepertoire HTBI primers and Arm-PCR of CDR3 regions, the team built TCR beta libraries. TCRdb independently ran MiXCR on the multiplex PCR reads; one entry per CDR3 protein. The sample yields more than 450,000 distinct CDR3 sequences, around 15% seen once. This sample was taken from a study of regulatory T cells in long-lasting Graves disease. Time point described: newly diagnosed GD, antithyroid drugs for less than 3 months. RNA isolated from PBMCs was used to make the TCR library. Trimming took off 1 base at V and 2 bases at J, with 16 bases between the two ends. Germline assignment: CDR1 SQVTM and CDR2 ANQGSEA. The CDR3 contains 16 residues. The same specimen was also included in a second study, on T cells in Graves' hyperthyroidism and ophthalmopathy.

The source was peripheral blood mononuclear cells (PBMCs), collected at new diagnosis, from a patient treated with antithyroid drugs. The receptor was derived from a man aged 40-49 years with Graves disease. The V gene is TRBV29-1, the J gene TRBJ2-3; D possibly matches TRBD1 or TRBD2 (5 bases each). The CDR3 DNA is TGCAGCGTTGAAGGGGGACCCCCGCGGTCCACAGATACGCAGTATTTT. Protein: CSVEGGPPRSTDTQYF.